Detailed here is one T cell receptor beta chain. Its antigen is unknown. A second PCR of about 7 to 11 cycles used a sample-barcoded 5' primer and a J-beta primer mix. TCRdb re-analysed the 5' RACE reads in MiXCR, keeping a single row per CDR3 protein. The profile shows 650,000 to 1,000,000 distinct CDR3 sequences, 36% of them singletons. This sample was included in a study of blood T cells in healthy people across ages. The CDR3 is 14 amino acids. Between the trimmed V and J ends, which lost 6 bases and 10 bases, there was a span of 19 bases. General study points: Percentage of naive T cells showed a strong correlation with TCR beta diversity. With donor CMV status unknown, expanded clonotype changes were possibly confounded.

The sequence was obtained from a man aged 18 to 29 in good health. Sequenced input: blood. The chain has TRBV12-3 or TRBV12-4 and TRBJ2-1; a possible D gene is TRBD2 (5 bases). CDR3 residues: CASSPLERANEQFF. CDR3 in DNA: TGTGCCAGCAGCCCTTTGGAGAGGGCCAACGAGCAGTTCTTC.